These 29 T cell receptor beta chains were sequenced from one sample in a study of blood T cell repertoires in COVID-19. Method: immunoSEQ multiplex PCR; TCRdb's copy keeps in-frame clones and lacks some. The sample records roughly 180,000 clones, 85% to 90% being singletons. Sequencing was performed on peripheral blood. The receptors come from a man aged 65 to 79 with active or convalescent COVID-19.

This sequence joins TRBV27 and TRBJ2-7; 9 nucleotides match TRBD2. This CDR3 has 15 residues. In germline, CDR1 is MNHEY, CDR2 SMNVEV (reference sequence). V dropped 5 bases and J dropped 6; count of bases not matched to a gene: 11. The CDR3 DNA reads TGTGCCAGCAGTACCAGGGTAGCGGGAGTCGTCGAGCAGTACTTC. Translated, it gives CASSTRVAGVVEQYF.

The V call is TRBV4-3, the J call TRBJ2-2, with 8 bases fitting TRBD1. Germline V gene lookup returns CDR1 LGHNA and CDR2 YSLEER. V lost 4 bases to trimming and J lost 6 bases; unmatched junction nucleotides: 4. This CDR3 spans 14 amino acids. The CDR3 loop is CASSRTGLAGELFF. CDR3 coding DNA: TGCGCCAGCAGCCGGACAGGGCTAGCCGGGGAGCTGTTTTTT.

The chain joins TRBV5-1 to TRBJ2-2; 9 bases are shared with TRBD1. J lost 7 bases, V lost 2 bases, and 9 bases had no gene match. CDR3 length equals 16 residues. Germline V gives CDR1 SGHRS, CDR2 YFSETQ. DNA of the CDR3: TGCGCCAGCAGCTTCACCGGGACAGGGAATAACGGGGAGCTGTTTTTT. Translating gives CASSFTGTGNNGELFF.

The chain uses TRBV25-1 and TRBJ2-3; D might be TRBD2 (6 bases). This CDR3 is 16 amino acids long. Per the germline V gene, CDR1 is MGHDK and CDR2 is SYGVNS. Trimming left V 4 bases short and J 2 bases short, with 16 bases between. CDR3 region: CASSGLLASLTDTQYF. DNA of the CDR3: TGTGCCAGCAGTGGCCTCCTAGCGAGCCTCACAGATACGCAGTATTTT.

This chain uses TRBV7-6 with TRBJ2-7; tentatively, D is TRBD2 (5 bases). Germline CDR1 is SGHVS and CDR2 is FNYEAQ. CDR3 size: 14 residues. V was clipped by 5 bases and J by 3 bases, with 14 bases between them. The DNA of the CDR3 is TGTGCCAGCAGCCGATCTGGCGGGCGCTACGAGCAGTACTTC. Protein sequence: CASSRSGGRYEQYF.

The rearrangement joins TRBV15 to TRBJ1-2; the match to TRBD1 covers 10 bases. Germline trimming cut 2 bases from V and 5 bases from J; bases unmatched to any gene: 11. This CDR3 region has 17 residues. Germline CDR1 LNHNV, CDR2 YYDKDF (reference sequence). In nucleotides, the CDR3 is TGTGCCACCAGCAGACCGACAGGGGGCGAAGGGATTTATGGCTACACCTTC. The encoded protein is CATSRPTGGEGIYGYTF.

V is TRBV18 and J is TRBJ2-3; a weak D match, TRBD2 (7 bases). The CDR3 loop spans 17 amino acids. V lost 0 bases to trimming and J lost 1 base, with 14 bases between them. Per the germline V gene, CDR1 is KGHSH and CDR2 is LQKENI. CDR3 DNA: TGTGCCAGCTCACCACCGTCGGGGGCGGGAGGCACAGATACGCAGTATTTT. Residues: CASSPPSGAGGTDTQYF.

This clone has only one observation. This chain uses TRBV19 with TRBJ2-4, with D perhaps matching TRBD2 (6 bases). The CDR3 consists of 15 residues. Germline loops: CDR1 LNHDA, CDR2 SQIVND (reference sequence). Trimming pared 1 base from V and 6 bases from J, leaving 13 bases between. The CDR3 loop reads CASSIVGRGGNIQYF. Here the CDR3 DNA reads TGTGCCAGTAGTATAGTGGGGCGGGGCGGAAACATTCAGTACTTC.

This clone turned up a few times. The chain links TRBV14 to TRBJ2-1, with 11 bases lining up with TRBD2. V lost 4 bases to trimming and J lost 8 bases; unmatched junction nucleotides: 16. Germline values: CDR1 SGHDN, CDR2 FVKESK. The length of the CDR3 is 18 residues. CDR3 bases: TGTGCCAGCAGCCCCTTTGGCCAACTAGCGGGAGTAAGGCATGAGCAGTTCTTC. Its translation is CASSPFGQLAGVRHEQFF.

There are a few counts of this clone. The CDR3 DNA is TGTGCCAGCAGTTATTTGGCAGGGAGGGAGAAAGAGACCCAGTACTTC. Translated, it gives CASSYLAGREKETQYF. The rearrangement links TRBV6-2 or TRBV6-3 to TRBJ2-5; TRBD2 agrees at 7 bases. V lost 3 bases and J lost 3; bases outside the gene matches: 10. The CDR3 sequence is 16 residues long. Looked up from germline, CDR1 is MNHEY and CDR2 is SVGEGT.

V usage is TRBV3-1 (or the pseudogene TRBV3-2) and J usage is TRBJ2-1; 8 nucleotides line up with TRBD2. V lost 6 bases to trimming and J lost 2 bases; unmatched junction nucleotides: 6. The length of the CDR3 is 15 residues. Germline values: CDR1 LGHDT, CDR2 YNNKEL (reference sequence). This CDR3 is CASSPGGRTYNEQFF. In DNA, the CDR3 is TGTGCCAGCAGTCCTGGCGGGAGGACCTACAATGAGCAGTTCTTC.

This chain uses TRBV5-5 with TRBJ1-6, with 9 nucleotides matching TRBD1. The V gene's germline CDR1 is SGHKS and CDR2 YYEKEE (reference sequence). Trimming at V came to 3 bases and at J to 9 bases, leaving 10 bases not matched to a gene. The CDR3 has 16 amino acids. DNA of the CDR3: TGTGCCAGCAGCTCCACCCCGGGACAGGGAGGTTCACCCCTCCACTTT. Amino acid sequence: CASSSTPGQGGSPLHF.

V gene TRBV28 combines with J gene TRBJ2-5, with 8 bases that match TRBD1. The V segment lost 6 bases and the J segment 3 bases; nucleotides outside the gene matches: 12. Germline lookup yields CDR1 MDHEN and CDR2 SYDVKM. The CDR3 has 16 residues. CDR3 DNA: TGTGCCAGCAGACCTTCGCCGACAGGGGCGGAAGAGACCCAGTACTTC. Translating gives CASRPSPTGAEETQYF. Looking up the rest from reference TRBV28 and TRBJ2-5 gives the full variable domain: DVKVTQSSRYLVKRTGEKVFLECVQDMDHENMFWYRQDPGLGLRLIYFSYDVKMKEKGDIPEGYSVSREKKERFSLILESASTNQTSMYLCASRPSPTGAEETQYFGPGTRLLVL.

This chain joins TRBV7-6 and TRBJ2-3, with D hard to call. The germline CDR1 and CDR2 sequences are SGHVS and FNYEAQ. V was trimmed by 3 bases and J by 6 bases, leaving 10 bases between them. This CDR3 spans 13 amino acids. In DNA, the CDR3 is TGTGCCAGCAGCTTCAAGAGTCTGGATACGCAGTATTTT. This sequence encodes CASSFKSLDTQYF.

This clone has at least ten counts. V is TRBV27 and J is TRBJ1-6; 9 nucleotides align to TRBD1. Germline V lookup: CDR1 MNHEY, CDR2 SMNVEV (reference sequence). V lost 6 bases to trimming and J lost 11 bases; unmatched junction nucleotides: 8. The CDR3 covers 14 residues. CDR3 protein: CASRPGQGGTPLHF. The CDR3 coding sequence is TGTGCCAGCAGACCGGGACAGGGAGGGACACCCCTCCACTTT.

J is TRBJ2-1 and V is TRBV9, with 7 bases lining up with TRBD2. Germline loops: CDR1 SGDLS, CDR2 YYNGEE. J gave up 1 base and V 3 bases, and 7 bases lay outside the gene matches. CDR3 length: 16 residues. CDR3 bases: TGTGCCAGCAGCGGCCCGGGGGGTATGTCCTACAATGAGCAGTTCTTC. Protein product: CASSGPGGMSYNEQFF. The entire variable domain, with the rest obtained from reference TRBV9 and TRBJ2-1, is as follows: DSGVTQTPKHLITATGQRVTLRCSPRSGDLSVYWYQQSLDQGLQFLIQYYNGEERAKGNILERFSAQQFPDLHSELNLSSLELGDSALYFCASSGPGGMSYNEQFFGPGTRLTVL.

This clone was recorded only once. Additional DNA sequences in this sample encode the identical CDR3. The chain combines TRBV18 with TRBJ2-2; D gene ambiguous. Trimming stripped 2 bases from V and 4 bases from J, with 5 bases between. The CDR3 contains 13 residues. Per germline, CDR1 KGHSH and CDR2 LQKENI. CDR3 sequence (DNA): TGTGCCAGCTCACCATCGGGCACCGGGGAGCTGTTTTTT. It codes for CASSPSGTGELFF. The entire variable domain, with the rest obtained from reference TRBV18 and TRBJ2-2, is as follows: NAGVMQNPRHLVRRRGQEARLRCSPMKGHSHVYWYRQLPEEGLKFMVYLQKENIIDESGMPKERFSAEFPKEGPSILRIQQVVRGDSAAYFCASSPSGTGELFFGEGSRLTVL.

The chain combines TRBV2 with TRBJ1-5; D is perhaps TRBD1 (5 bases). The V end lost 6 bases, the J end lost 3 bases, and 9 bases lay between the germline ends. This CDR3 is 13 amino acids long. Per the germline V gene, CDR1 is SNHLY and CDR2 is FYNNEI. The CDR3 nucleotides read TGTGCCAGCAGCCAGGACAACAATCAGCCCCAGCATTTT. Protein: CASSQDNNQPQHF. The variable domain in full, with the rest retrieved from reference TRBV2 and TRBJ1-5, is EPEVTQTPSHQVTQMGQEVILRCVPISNHLYFYWYRQILGQKVEFLVSFYNNEISEKSEIFDDQFSVERPDGSNFTLKIRSTKLEDSAMYFCASSQDNNQPQHFGDGTRLSIL.

This chain joins TRBV4-1 and TRBJ2-2, with D perhaps matching TRBD2 (5 bases). Trimming pared 6 bases from V and 0 bases from J, leaving 11 bases between. Germline V lookup: CDR1 MGHRA, CDR2 YSYEKL. CDR3 length: 15 residues. CDR3 in amino acids: CASRGHGTNTGELFF. DNA of the CDR3: TGCGCCAGCAGAGGGCACGGGACGAACACCGGGGAGCTGTTTTTT.

This chain joins TRBV12-3 or TRBV12-4 and TRBJ2-7, with 7 bases identical to TRBD1. The ends lost 6 bases at V and 3 bases at J; junction bases unmatched: 5. CDR3 length: 13 residues. The CDR3 region is CASSLRGSYEQYF. The CDR3, as DNA: TGTGCCAGCAGCCTCAGGGGGAGCTACGAGCAGTACTTC.

V is TRBV5-1 and J is TRBJ1-1; 11 bases align to TRBD1. This CDR3 has 15 residues. The V and J ends lost 6 bases and 3 bases, in that order; junction bases with no gene match: 7. Germline V lookup: CDR1 SGHRS, CDR2 YFSETQ. The CDR3 is CASTGQGARDTEAFF. DNA of the CDR3: TGCGCCAGCACCGGACAGGGGGCGAGAGACACTGAAGCTTTCTTT.

This clone was detected only a few times. The chain links TRBV5-1 to TRBJ1-1, with a tentative D call TRBD1 (6 bases). CDR1 and CDR2 from the germline V gene are SGHRS and YFSETQ. Trimming took 2 bases from V and 1 from J, leaving 12 bases between them. The CDR3 sequence is 15 residues long. The DNA for the CDR3 is TGCGCCAGCAGCTTCCGGACAGTTCAGAACACTGAAGCTTTCTTT. This encodes CASSFRTVQNTEAFF. The full variable domain, completed using reference TRBV5-1 and TRBJ1-1, is KAGVTQTPRYLIKTRGQQVTLSCSPISGHRSVSWYQQTPGQGLQFLFEYFSETQRNKGNFPGRFSGRQFSNSRSEMNVSTLELGDSALYLCASSFRTVQNTEAFFGQGTRLTVV.

V is TRBV19 and J is TRBJ1-5; D is ambiguous. The CDR3 extends over 14 amino acids. CDR1 and CDR2 (germline): LNHDA, SQIVND (reference sequence). Trimming shortened V by 2 bases and J by 1 base, and 6 bases separated the two germline ends. The CDR3 loop is CASSIRESNQPQHF. As DNA, the CDR3 is TGTGCCAGTAGTATACGGGAAAGCAATCAGCCCCAGCATTTT.

The chain carries TRBV14 and TRBJ2-3, with 12 bases identical to TRBD2. Germline-derived CDR1 and CDR2 are SGHDN and FVKESK. The CDR3 is 17 residues long. V gave up 0 bases and J gave up 4 bases; unmatched junction bases: 5. CDR3 residues: CASSQDRLAGAADTQYF. The CDR3 nucleotides read TGTGCCAGCAGCCAAGATCGACTAGCGGGAGCCGCAGATACGCAGTATTTT.

The rearrangement joins TRBV29-1 to TRBJ2-5; D is unclear. Trimming took 4 bases from V and 1 from J, leaving 4 bases between them. The CDR3 runs to 11 residues. The germline V gene encodes CDR1 SQVTM and CDR2 ANQGSEA. CDR3 DNA: TGCAGCGTTGTTAGCCAAGAGACCCAGTACTTC. This sequence encodes CSVVSQETQYF.

CDR3 in amino acids: CAISDKGLSTEAFF. In nucleotides, the CDR3 is TGTGCCATCAGTGACAAGGGGCTTAGCACTGAAGCTTTCTTT. The chain carries TRBV10-3 and TRBJ1-1; D is perhaps TRBD1 (5 bases). Trimming left V 3 bases short and J 4 bases short, with 12 bases between. The CDR3 has 14 amino acids. The germline gives CDR1 ENHRY, CDR2 SYGVKD.

In DNA form, the CDR3 reads TGTGCCAGCAGCTTGGGGCCCAGGGGCGATGAGCAGTTCTTC. Translating it yields CASSLGPRGDEQFF. V is TRBV5-6 and J is TRBJ2-1; weak D call: TRBD1 (6 bases). V lost 0 bases and J lost 8, with 12 bases in between. CDR3 length: 14 amino acids. Germline loops: CDR1 SGHDT, CDR2 YYEEEE.

V gene TRBV7-2 combines with J gene TRBJ1-2; the match to TRBD1 covers 10 bases. With 5 bases clipped from V and 3 bases from J, the junction kept 6 bases outside the gene matches. CDR1 and CDR2 (germline): SGHTA, FQGNSA. The CDR3 extends over 15 amino acids. The CDR3 DNA sequence: TGTGCCAGCAGCCCCCAAGGGACAGGGGACTATGGCTACACCTTC. Its protein is CASSPQGTGDYGYTF.

The rearrangement links TRBV28 to TRBJ2-3; the D is unclear. Germline-derived CDR1 and CDR2 are MDHEN and SYDVKM. Trimming took off 5 bases at V and 5 bases at J, with 17 bases between the two ends. The CDR3 contains 15 residues. The CDR3 region is CASSPPEVFRDTQYF. The CDR3 nucleotides read TGTGCCAGCAGTCCACCAGAGGTCTTCAGAGATACGCAGTATTTT.